The sequence of this T cell receptor beta chain was determined in a study of T cell repertoires in cytomegalovirus infection. Study-wide findings and caveats: The ex vivo response showed dominance by HLA-C-restricted CMV-specific TCR beta clonotypes. Individuals carrying CMV plus the relevant HLA were identified by cumulative frequency of public TCR beta families.

Notes on this clonotype: Its antigen remains unknown.

V gave up 6 bases and J gave up 0 bases; unmatched junction bases: 9. This CDR3 is 18 amino acids long. One entry per CDR3 protein, called by TCRdb with MiXCR from the reads. The sample carries fewer than 1,000,000 distinct CDR3 sequences, less than 40% recorded once. The J gene is TRBJ2-1, the V gene TRBV12-3 or TRBV12-4, with 12 nucleotides matching TRBD2. The sequence came from a human donor in good health (CMV status not recorded). Some clones in this sample may be carry-over from other donors' samples. The material was cultured CD8+ T cells from PBMCs, obtained from culture after CMV antigen stimulation. The CDR3 nucleotides read TGTGCCAGCAGGCCGACTAGCGGGGGCCTTCCCTCCTACAATGAGCAGTTCTTC. This codes for CASRPTSGGLPSYNEQFF.